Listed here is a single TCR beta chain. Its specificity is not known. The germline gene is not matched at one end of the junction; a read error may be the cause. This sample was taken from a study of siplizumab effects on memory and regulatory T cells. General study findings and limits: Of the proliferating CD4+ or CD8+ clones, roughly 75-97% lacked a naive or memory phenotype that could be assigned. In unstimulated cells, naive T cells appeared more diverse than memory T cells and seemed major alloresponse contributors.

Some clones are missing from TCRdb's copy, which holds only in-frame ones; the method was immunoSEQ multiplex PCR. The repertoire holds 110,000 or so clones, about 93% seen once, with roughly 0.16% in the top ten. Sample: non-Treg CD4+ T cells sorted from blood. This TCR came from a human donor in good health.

The CDR3 DNA follows: TGCGCCAGCAGCTTGGCAGGGAACCCTGAAGCTTTCTTT. This codes for CASSLAGNPEAFF. The V gene is TRBV5-1, the J gene TRBJ1-1; D may be TRBD1 (5 bases). The CDR3 covers 13 residues. CDR1 is SGHRS and CDR2 is YFSETQ in the germline V gene.